The rows below give T cell receptor beta chains drawn from one sample of a study of cytomegalovirus exposure and HLA in healthy donors. The assay was immunoSEQ multiplex PCR, and TCRdb's table has in-frame clones only and misses some. The repertoire has about 86,000 clones, 90% to 95% of them found once; the top ten carry 0.55% to 0.75%. The sequencing input was PBMCs. The receptors stem from a man between 18 and 35 years old in good health and CMV-seronegative. Each CDR3 is given with its conserved first and last residue. Each record gives: V gene, CDR3 length, clone size, D gene, J gene, CDR3 DNA, CDR3 protein. D genes are given only for firm matches. Size tells how often a clone was seen (once, few, many) or the class of an expanded clone, and some rows leave it out.

TRBV18	18	NA	TRBD1	TRBJ1-1	TGTGCCAGCTCACCAATTCCCGGGACAGGGGGCTACGGCACTGAAGCTTTCTTT	CASSPIPGTGGYGTEAFF
TRBV9	15	NA	NA	TRBJ2-3	TGTGCCAGCAGCGTAGGGGCCCTACCTACAGATACGCAGTATTTT	CASSVGALPTDTQYF
TRBV30	14	NA	NA	TRBJ1-2	TGTGCCTGGAGTGGAGAAACCAGAGCGAATGGCTACACCTTC	CAWSGETRANGYTF
TRBV6-5	15	NA	NA	TRBJ2-3	TGTGCCAGCAGTTTGACTAGTAATAGGGGTTACACGCAGTATTTT	CASSLTSNRGYTQYF
TRBV5-4	15	NA	NA	TRBJ2-3	TGTGCCAGCAGTAGTATCAGGGGAATCACAGATACGCAGTATTTT	CASSSIRGITDTQYF
TRBV7-9	14	NA	NA	TRBJ1-1	TGTGCCAGCAGCCCACCGGGGATGTACACTGAAGCTTTCTTT	CASSPPGMYTEAFF
TRBV4-3	19	NA	TRBD2	TRBJ2-3	TGCGCCAGCAGCCAACGAAGTACAAGCCAGCGGGGCCCCACAGATACGCAGTATTTT	CASSQRSTSQRGPTDTQYF
TRBV27	14	NA	NA	TRBJ1-4	TGTGCCAGCAGTTTCCCGGGAACGAATGAAAAACTGTTTTTT	CASSFPGTNEKLFF
TRBV6-5	14	once	TRBD1	TRBJ1-1	TGTGCCAGCAAGGGACAGCTAATGAACACTGAAGCTTTCTTT	CASKGQLMNTEAFF
TRBV2	16	NA	NA	TRBJ1-3	TGTGCCAGCAGTGAGGGGCCACCAAGAGGTGGAAACACCATATATTTT	CASSEGPPRGGNTIYF
TRBV5-1	14	NA	TRBD2	TRBJ2-1	TGCGCCAGCAGCACCCTAGCGGGAATGGATGAGCAGTTCTTC	CASSTLAGMDEQFF
TRBV7-9	13	NA	TRBD1	TRBJ1-1	TGTGCCAGCAGCTTGGACAGGGGCCCTGAAGCTTTCTTT	CASSLDRGPEAFF
TRBV18	15	few	NA	TRBJ2-3	TGTGCCAGCTCACCTCAGGACACCGGCACAGATACGCAGTATTTT	CASSPQDTGTDTQYF
TRBV7-9	15	NA	TRBD2	TRBJ2-5	TGTGCCAGCAGTAGAACGGGACTAGGTACGGAGACCCAGTACTTC	CASSRTGLGTETQYF
TRBV7-9	15	NA	TRBD1	TRBJ1-5	TGTGCCAGTGGTGAGGGACAGGGATTCAATCAGCCCCAGCATTTT	CASGEGQGFNQPQHF
TRBV9	16	NA	TRBD1	TRBJ2-7	TGTGCCAGCAGCGCTCAACCGGGACAGCCGACCTACGAGCAGTACTTC	CASSAQPGQPTYEQYF
TRBV10-1	14	NA	NA	TRBJ1-1	TGCGCCAGCAGTGAAAGGACAGCGAACACTGAAGCTTTCTTT	CASSERTANTEAFF
TRBV2	14	once	NA	TRBJ2-7	TGTGCCAGCAGTGAAGCCCGGGATAGGAACGAGCAGTACTTC	CASSEARDRNEQYF
TRBV4-1	15	NA	NA	TRBJ1-1	TGCGCCAGCGCCCCCCTCCCCGCAGGGTACACTGAAGCTTTCTTT	CASAPLPAGYTEAFF
TRBV7-8	14	few	NA	TRBJ1-5	TGTGCCAGCAGCAGAGAGGAGGGGAATCAGCCCCAGCATTTT	CASSREEGNQPQHF
TRBV18	14	NA	NA	TRBJ1-2	TGTGCCAGCTCTCCAAAAGACAGCCTCTATGGCTACACCTTC	CASSPKDSLYGYTF
TRBV7-9	13	NA	TRBD1	TRBJ1-2	TGTGCCAGCAGCTTAGTTGAAGGGGGCGGCTACACCTTC	CASSLVEGGGYTF
TRBV10-3	16	NA	TRBD1	TRBJ1-5	TGTGCCATCAGGGGGACAGGGGTGTCGGGAAATCAGCCCCAGCATTTT	CAIRGTGVSGNQPQHF
TRBV6-5	14	NA	TRBD1	TRBJ1-2	TGTGCCAGCAGTTTAAGCGACAGGGTAAAAGGCTACACCTTC	CASSLSDRVKGYTF
TRBV5-5	14	NA	TRBD1	TRBJ1-2	TGTGCCAGCAGGCCTAGACAGGGGATCTATGGCTACACCTTC	CASRPRQGIYGYTF
TRBV15	13	NA	NA	TRBJ1-2	TGTGCCACTTCCAGGCGCAGGAACTATGGCTACACCTTC	CATSRRRNYGYTF
TRBV19	14	NA	TRBD1	TRBJ1-1	TGTGCCAGTAGTCGGCAGGGGGCGCCCACTGAAGCTTTCTTT	CASSRQGAPTEAFF
TRBV5-1	15	NA	NA	TRBJ1-5	TGCGCCAGCAGCTTGGTGGGGGCCAGCAATCAGCCCCAGCATTTT	CASSLVGASNQPQHF
TRBV27	13	NA	TRBD1	TRBJ1-2	TGTGCCAGCAGTAAACAGGGGCTCAATGGCTACACCTTC	CASSKQGLNGYTF
TRBV6-5	14	few	NA	TRBJ1-1	TGTGCCAGCAGTTACGCTCAGGGTTGGGGAGGAACTTTCTTT	CASSYAQGWGGTFF
TRBV5-1	15	NA	NA	TRBJ2-7	TGCGCCAGCAGCTTGGCCGGGGTCCTGACTATCGAGCAGTACTTC	CASSLAGVLTIEQYF
TRBV11-3	16	NA	TRBD2	TRBJ2-3	TGTGCCAGCAGCGAAGGGACTAGCGGGGGGCAGGATACGCAGTATTTT	CASSEGTSGGQDTQYF
TRBV19	14	NA	TRBD1	TRBJ1-1	TGTGCCAGTATGGGACAGGGGAGGAACACTGAAGCTTTCTTT	CASMGQGRNTEAFF
TRBV11-3	15	NA	NA	TRBJ2-6	TGTGCCAGCAGCTTACTATCATCTGGGGCCAACGTCCTGACTTTC	CASSLLSSGANVLTF
TRBV18	14	NA	TRBD1	TRBJ2-7	TGTGCCAGCTCACCCTCCGGGACAGGGAACGAGCAGTACTTC	CASSPSGTGNEQYF
TRBV18	14	NA	TRBD1	TRBJ1-1	TGTGCCAGCTCACCACAGCAGGGGGCGACTGAAGCTTTCTTT	CASSPQQGATEAFF
TRBV6-5	14	NA	NA	TRBJ1-2	TGTGCCAGCAGTTACTCGGAGGGGAGCTATGGCTACACCTTC	CASSYSEGSYGYTF
TRBV18	15	NA	TRBD1	TRBJ2-7	TGTGCCAGCTCACCGACGGACAGGGGATCCTACGAGCAGTACTTC	CASSPTDRGSYEQYF
TRBV18	14	once	NA	TRBJ1-2	TGTGCCAGCTCACCGACGGGGGACTGGTATGGCTACACCTTC	CASSPTGDWYGYTF
TRBV6-1	14	once	NA	TRBJ1-1	TGTGCCAGCAGTGAAAGGGGCCAGAACACTGAAGCTTTCTTT	CASSERGQNTEAFF
TRBV5-1	14	NA	TRBD1	TRBJ1-2	TGCGCCAGCCGCGGACAGGGAGGTAACTATGGCTACACCTTC	CASRGQGGNYGYTF